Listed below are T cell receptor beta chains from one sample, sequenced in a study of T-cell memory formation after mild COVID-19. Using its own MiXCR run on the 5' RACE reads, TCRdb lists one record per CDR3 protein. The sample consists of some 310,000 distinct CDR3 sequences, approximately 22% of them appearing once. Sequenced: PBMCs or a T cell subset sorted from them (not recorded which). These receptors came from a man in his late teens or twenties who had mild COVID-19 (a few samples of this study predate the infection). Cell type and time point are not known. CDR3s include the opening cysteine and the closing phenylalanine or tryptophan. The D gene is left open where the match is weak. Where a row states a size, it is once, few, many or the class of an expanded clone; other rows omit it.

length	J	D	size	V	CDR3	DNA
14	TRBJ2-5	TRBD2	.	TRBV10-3	CAISGQLAEETQYF	TGTGCCATCAGTGGACAACTAGCGGAAGAGACCCAGTACTTC
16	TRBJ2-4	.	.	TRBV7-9	CASSLVHSRAKNIQYF	TGTGCCAGCAGCTTAGTTCACTCGCGTGCCAAAAACATTCAGTACTTC
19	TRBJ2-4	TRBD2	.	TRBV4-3	CASSQLLAGGFLAKNIQYF	TGCGCCAGCAGCCAGCTCCTAGCGGGGGGGTTCCTAGCCAAAAACATTCAGTACTTC
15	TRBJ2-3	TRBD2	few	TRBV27	CASSPRGSGFGTQYF	TGTGCCAGCAGCCCCCGGGGTAGCGGGTTTGGTACGCAGTATTTT
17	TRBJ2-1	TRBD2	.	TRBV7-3	CASSLMSLALAGGEQFF	TGTGCCAGCAGCTTAATGTCTTTGGCACTAGCGGGGGGCGAGCAGTTCTTC
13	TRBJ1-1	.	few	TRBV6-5	CASSYSPGAEAFF	TGTGCCAGCAGTTACTCGCCCGGGGCTGAAGCTTTCTTT
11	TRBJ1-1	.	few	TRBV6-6	CASSYGGEAFF	TGTGCCAGCAGTTACGGGGGCGAAGCTTTCTTT
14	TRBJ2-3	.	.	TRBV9	CASSVVQNTDTQYF	TGTGCCAGCAGCGTAGTTCAAAACACAGATACGCAGTATTTT
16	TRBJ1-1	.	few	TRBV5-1	CASSFLPGTSNSEAFF	TGCGCCAGCAGCTTCCTCCCCGGGACAAGTAATTCTGAAGCTTTCTTT
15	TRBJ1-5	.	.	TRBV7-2	CASSFAQGDNQPQHF	TGTGCCAGCAGCTTCGCCCAGGGAGACAATCAGCCCCAGCATTTT
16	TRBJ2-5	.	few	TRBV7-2	CASSPTKRKSGETQYF	TGTGCCAGCAGCCCGACGAAGAGGAAAAGCGGAGAGACCCAGTACTTC
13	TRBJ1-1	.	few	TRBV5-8	CASSLRSYTEAFF	TGTGCCAGCAGCTTGAGGTCGTACACTGAAGCTTTCTTT
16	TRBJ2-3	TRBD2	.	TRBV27	CASSSVRTSSTDTQYF	TGTGCCAGCAGTTCCGTTCGGACTAGCTCCACAGATACGCAGTATTTT
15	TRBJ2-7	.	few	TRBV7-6	CASSSAAGLSYEQYF	TGTGCCAGCAGCTCTGCGGCAGGATTATCCTACGAGCAGTACTTC
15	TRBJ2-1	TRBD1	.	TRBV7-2	CASGLRQGSYNEQFF	TGTGCCAGCGGACTCCGACAGGGCTCCTACAATGAGCAGTTCTTC
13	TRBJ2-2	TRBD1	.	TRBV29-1	CSGGQGVTGELFF	TGCAGCGGGGGACAGGGGGTTACCGGGGAGCTGTTTTTT
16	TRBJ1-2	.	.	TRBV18	CASSPLDQTSNYGYTF	TGTGCCAGCTCACCACTCGACCAGACCTCTAACTATGGCTACACCTTC
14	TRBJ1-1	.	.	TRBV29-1	CSVHFGGLNTEAFF	TGCAGCGTCCATTTCGGGGGGTTGAACACTGAAGCTTTCTTT
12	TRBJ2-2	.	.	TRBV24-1	CATSAGAGELFF	TGTGCCACCAGTGCCGGTGCCGGGGAGCTGTTTTTT
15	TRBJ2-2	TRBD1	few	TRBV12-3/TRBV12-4	CASRDGTAFPGELFF	TGTGCCAGCAGGGATGGGACAGCATTTCCCGGGGAGCTGTTTTTT
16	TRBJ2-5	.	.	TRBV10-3	CAISEGSRLLQETQYF	TGTGCCATCAGTGAAGGGTCCCGGCTCCTTCAAGAGACCCAGTACTTC
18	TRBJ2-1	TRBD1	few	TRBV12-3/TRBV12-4	CASRLQGVGVVWYNEQFF	TGTGCCAGCAGGCTACAGGGGGTTGGAGTAGTTTGGTACAATGAGCAGTTCTTC
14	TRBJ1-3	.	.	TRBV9	CASSVASLGNTIYF	TGTGCCAGCAGCGTAGCTAGTCTTGGAAACACCATATATTTT
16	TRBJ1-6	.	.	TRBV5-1	CASSLAPDRPNSPLHF	TGCGCCAGCAGCTTGGCCCCGGACAGACCAAATTCACCCCTCCACTTT
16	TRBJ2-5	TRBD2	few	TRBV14	CASSPLRAGGYETQYF	TGTGCCAGCAGCCCCTTGAGAGCGGGGGGGTACGAGACCCAGTACTTC
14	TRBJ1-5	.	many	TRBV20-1	CSARGVGGYQPQHF	TGCAGTGCTAGAGGGGTAGGGGGGTATCAGCCCCAGCATTTT
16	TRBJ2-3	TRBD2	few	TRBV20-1	CSAREGLAHSTDTQYF	TGCAGTGCTAGAGAAGGACTAGCGCATAGCACAGATACGCAGTATTTT
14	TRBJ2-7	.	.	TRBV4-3	CASSQAGRDYEQYF	TGCGCCAGCAGCCAAGCGGGCAGGGACTACGAGCAGTACTTC
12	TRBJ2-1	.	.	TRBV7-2	CASSLRSGEQFF	TGTGCCAGCAGCTTACGTAGTGGCGAGCAGTTCTTC
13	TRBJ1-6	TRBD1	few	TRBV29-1	CSVEFGQGAPLHF	TGCAGCGTTGAGTTCGGGCAGGGGGCACCCCTCCACTTT
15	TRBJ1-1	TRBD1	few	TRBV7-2	CASSTYGDRAGEAFF	TGTGCCAGCAGCACCTACGGCGACAGGGCTGGTGAAGCTTTCTTT
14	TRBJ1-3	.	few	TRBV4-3	CASSQVGLGNTIYF	TGCGCCAGCAGCCAAGTAGGGCTCGGAAACACCATATATTTT
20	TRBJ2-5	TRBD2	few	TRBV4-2	CASSQVPGLANLGGQETQYF	TGTGCCAGCAGCCAAGTTCCAGGACTAGCAAACCTCGGGGGACAAGAGACCCAGTACTTC
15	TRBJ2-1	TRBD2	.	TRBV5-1	CASSSRGDGANEQFF	TGCGCCAGCAGCTCTCGGGGGGACGGGGCCAATGAGCAGTTCTTC
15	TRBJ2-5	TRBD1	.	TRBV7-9	CASSSLGQTQETQYF	TGTGCCAGCAGCTCCCTGGGACAGACCCAAGAGACCCAGTACTTC
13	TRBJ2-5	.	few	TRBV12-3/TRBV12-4	CASKLNGKETQYF	TGTGCCAGCAAGCTCAACGGTAAAGAGACCCAGTACTTC
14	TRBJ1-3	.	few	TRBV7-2	CASSFRFSGNTIYF	TGTGCCAGCAGCTTTAGGTTCTCTGGAAACACCATATATTTT
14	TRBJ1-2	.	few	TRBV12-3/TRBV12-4	CASSFGTSNYGYTF	TGTGCCAGCAGTTTCGGGACCTCTAACTATGGCTACACCTTC
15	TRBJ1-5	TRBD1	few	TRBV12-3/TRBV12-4	CASSYRQGRNQPQHF	TGTGCCAGCAGTTATAGACAGGGTCGCAATCAGCCCCAGCATTTT
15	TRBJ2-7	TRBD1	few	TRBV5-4	CASSPRTGGSYEQYF	TGTGCCAGCAGCCCGAGAACAGGGGGCAGTTACGAGCAGTACTTC
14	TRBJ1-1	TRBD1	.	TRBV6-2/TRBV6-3	CASSFTGGWTEAFF	TGTGCCAGCAGTTTCACAGGGGGATGGACTGAAGCTTTCTTT
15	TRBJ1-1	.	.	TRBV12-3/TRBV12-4	CASSFMLSGGVGAFF	TGTGCCAGCAGTTTTATGCTTTCGGGAGGGGTCGGGGCTTTCTTT
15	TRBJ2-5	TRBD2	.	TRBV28	CASSPSGLAVFTQYF	TGTGCCAGCAGCCCCAGTGGGCTAGCGGTGTTTACCCAGTACTTC
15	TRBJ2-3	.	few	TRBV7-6	CASSLAWGHTDTQYF	TGTGCCAGCAGCTTAGCCTGGGGACACACAGATACGCAGTATTTT
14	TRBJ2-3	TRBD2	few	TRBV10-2	CASRPGLAGDTQYF	TGCGCCAGCCGCCCGGGACTAGCGGGGGATACGCAGTATTTT
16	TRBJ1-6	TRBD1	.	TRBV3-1	CASSQAGTGGDSPLHF	TGTGCCAGCAGCCAAGCCGGGACAGGGGGGGATTCACCCCTCCACTTT
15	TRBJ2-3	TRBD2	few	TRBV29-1	CSVELGTSGGDTQYF	TGCAGCGTTGAACTCGGTACTAGCGGGGGAGATACGCAGTATTTT
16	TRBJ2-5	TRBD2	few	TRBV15	CATSRDSLAGEETQYF	TGTGCCACCAGCAGAGATAGCCTAGCGGGGGAAGAGACCCAGTACTTC
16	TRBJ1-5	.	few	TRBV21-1	CAGFGAGGLGRQPQHF	TGTGCCGGCTTCGGGGCAGGGGGCTTGGGAAGGCAGCCCCAGCATTTT
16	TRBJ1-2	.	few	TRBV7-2	CASSASPFTANYGYTF	TGTGCCAGCAGCGCCTCCCCCTTCACAGCCAACTATGGCTACACCTTC
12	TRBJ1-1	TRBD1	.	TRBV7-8	CASSLTGAEAFF	TGTGCCAGCAGCTTAACAGGGGCTGAAGCTTTCTTT
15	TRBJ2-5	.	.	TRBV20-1	CSARKGGTSKETQYF	TGCAGTGCCCGAAAAGGCGGAACTAGTAAAGAGACCCAGTACTTC
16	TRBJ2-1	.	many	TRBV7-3	CASSPAGGATYNEQFF	TGTGCCAGCAGCCCAGCAGGTGGGGCAACCTACAATGAGCAGTTCTTC